The rows below give T cell receptor beta chains drawn from one sample of a study of T cell repertoires in cytomegalovirus infection. TCRdb re-analysed the reads in MiXCR, keeping a single row per CDR3 protein. Here the sample spans around 550,000 distinct CDR3 sequences, around 27% being singletons. Material for sequencing was PBMCs. These receptors were taken from a human donor in good health (CMV status not recorded). Some clones in this sample may be carry-over from other donors' samples. CDR3s include the opening cysteine and the closing phenylalanine or tryptophan. The D gene is left open where the match is weak. Clone size appears in some rows only: once, few, many, or a class for an expanded clone.

clone_size j_call cdr3_length d_call v_call cdr3_nt cdr3_aa
- TRBJ2-3 13 - TRBV20-1 TGCAGTGCTCCCCCATCAGGCACAGATACGCAGTATTTT CSAPPSGTDTQYF
- TRBJ2-3 16 TRBD1 TRBV7-2 TGTGCCAGCAGCCCACACGTCCCGGGACAGGCAGATACGCAGTATTTT CASSPHVPGQADTQYF
many TRBJ1-3 14 - TRBV7-9 TGTGCCAGCAGCCCCACAGGGCCCGGAAACACCATATATTTT CASSPTGPGNTIYF
- TRBJ1-5 15 TRBD1 TRBV10-2 TGCGCCAGCAGTGCGCTCAGGGGGCTTGGCCAGCCCCAGCATTTT CASSALRGLGQPQHF
many TRBJ2-1 16 - TRBV7-8 TGTGCCAGCAGCTTAGTCGAGCTGAGCCCGTGGAATGAGCAGTTCTTC CASSLVELSPWNEQFF
few TRBJ2-7 13 TRBD2 TRBV7-2 TGTGCCAGCAGCCCTCCGGGACTAGCGGGGCAGTACTTC CASSPPGLAGQYF
- TRBJ2-1 16 - TRBV19 TGTGCCAGTAGTATAGATCTCGCGGAGCTTCGGAATGAGCAGTTCTTC CASSIDLAELRNEQFF
many TRBJ2-1 16 - TRBV6-2/TRBV6-3 TGTGCCAGCAGTTATGGAGGGTTTAAATCCTACAATGAGCAGTTCTTC CASSYGGFKSYNEQFF
few TRBJ1-5 14 - TRBV12-3/TRBV12-4 TGTGCCAGCAGTGCTATTGATAGCAATCAGCCCCAGCATTTT CASSAIDSNQPQHF
- TRBJ2-3 17 - TRBV5-5 TGTGCCAGCAGCTTTGGGCTGACAGTATCTAGCACAGATACGCAGTATTTT CASSFGLTVSSTDTQYF
- TRBJ2-2 13 - TRBV6-2/TRBV6-3 TGTGCCAGCGTCGGCTGGAACACCGGGGAGCTGTTTTTT CASVGWNTGELFF
- TRBJ2-3 16 - TRBV5-4 TGTGCCAGCAGCACCTCGGGACCCACGAGCACAGATACGCAGTATTTT CASSTSGPTSTDTQYF
few TRBJ2-3 15 TRBD2 TRBV20-1 TGCAGTGCTAGAGTACTAGCGAAGAGTGTGGATACGCAGTATTTT CSARVLAKSVDTQYF
few TRBJ1-2 15 - TRBV24-1 TGTGCCACCAGTGATGCCCCGGACGGCAACTATGGCTACACCTTC CATSDAPDGNYGYTF
few TRBJ2-5 13 - TRBV10-2 TGCGCCAGCAGTGAGTCTAGGCGGGAGACCCAGTACTTC CASSESRRETQYF
- TRBJ1-2 13 - TRBV20-1 TGCAGTGCTAGAGCACAGGGAGCCTATGGCTACACCTTC CSARAQGAYGYTF
many TRBJ2-2 20 TRBD2 TRBV12-3/TRBV12-4 TGTGCCAGCAGTCCCAGGGGGCGCGTTGGACTAGCGGGGCCTACCGGGGAGCTGTTTTTT CASSPRGRVGLAGPTGELFF
many TRBJ2-5 16 TRBD2 TRBV7-2 TGTGCCAGCAGCTTATCGGGACTAGCGGGAAAAGAGACCCAGTACTTC CASSLSGLAGKETQYF
few TRBJ1-1 14 TRBD1 TRBV12-3/TRBV12-4 TGTGCCAGCACCGATGGACAGGGGAGCACTGAAGCTTTCTTT CASTDGQGSTEAFF
many TRBJ1-4 16 - TRBV7-8 TGTGCCAGCAGCCCCCTTCAGATGCGTGGTAATGAAAAACTGTTTTTT CASSPLQMRGNEKLFF
few TRBJ2-1 16 TRBD2 TRBV19 TGTGCCAGTACCCCCGGGACTAGCGGGAGGGGGAATGAGCAGTTCTTC CASTPGTSGRGNEQFF
- TRBJ1-6 14 - TRBV7-4 TGTGCCAGCAGCTTACAGTCCGATAATTCACCCCTCCACTTT CASSLQSDNSPLHF
few TRBJ2-1 14 TRBD2 TRBV29-1 TGCAGCGTTCCACTAGCGGGAGGGGTGAATGAGCAGTTCTTC CSVPLAGGVNEQFF
many TRBJ2-2 15 TRBD2 TRBV11-3 TGTGCCAGCAGTCCTAGCGGGACGAACACCGGGGAGCTGTTTTTT CASSPSGTNTGELFF
- TRBJ1-2 12 - TRBV4-1 TGCGCCAGCAGCCATCCCCCAGGGGATGACACCTTC CASSHPPGDDTF
few TRBJ2-4 14 - TRBV27 TGTGCCAGCAGTTACGCTAGCGCGGTAAACATTCAGTACTTC CASSYASAVNIQYF
- TRBJ2-3 16 TRBD1 TRBV12-5 TGTGCTAGTGGTCCCGGGACAGGGGGTTCCACAGATACGCAGTATTTT CASGPGTGGSTDTQYF
- TRBJ2-3 15 TRBD2 TRBV7-2 TGTGCCAGCAGCTTAGGCGGGAGCACGTCAGATACGCAGTATTTT CASSLGGSTSDTQYF
- TRBJ2-1 16 TRBD1 TRBV19 TGTGCCAGTAGCCGACCGCTGGGACAGGGGGACAATGAGCAGTTCTTC CASSRPLGQGDNEQFF
- TRBJ1-1 17 - TRBV4-1 TGCGCCAGCAGCCAATCTAACGGGCAGCCTGAAAACACTGAAGCTTTCTTT CASSQSNGQPENTEAFF
- TRBJ2-5 13 - TRBV7-3 TGTGCCAGCAGCTTTATCCCGCGCGAGACCCAGTACTTC CASSFIPRETQYF
many TRBJ2-5 15 TRBD1 TRBV7-2 TGTGCCAGCAGCGTTCAAGGGACAGGGGAAGAGACCCAGTACTTC CASSVQGTGEETQYF